A single sample is the source of the 21 T cell receptor beta chains below, sequenced in a study of technical replicates of blood from a handful of donors. Produced via immunoSEQ multiplex PCR; TCRdb's table is partial and in-frame only. The sample has tens of thousands of clones, 80% to 95% seen once; the top ten hold over 0.35%. Sequenced sample: T cells isolated from PBMCs. The receptors were gathered from a human donor in good health.

A single count supports this clone. V gene TRBV9 combines with J gene TRBJ1-1, with 10 bases fitting TRBD1. CDR1 and CDR2 from the germline V gene are SGDLS and YYNGEE. The V and J ends lost 4 bases and 3 bases, in that order; junction bases with no gene match: 6. CDR3 length equals 15 residues. Here the CDR3 DNA reads TGTGCCAGCAGCTCTAGACAGGGGGCTTACACTGAAGCTTTCTTT. This gives the protein CASSSRQGAYTEAFF. Together with reference TRBV9 and TRBJ1-1, the CDR3 gives the full variable domain: DSGVTQTPKHLITATGQRVTLRCSPRSGDLSVYWYQQSLDQGLQFLIQYYNGEERAKGNILERFSAQQFPDLHSELNLSSLELGDSALYFCASSSRQGAYTEAFFGQGTRLTVV.

This rearrangement joins TRBV6-5 to TRBJ2-5; 7 positions agree with TRBD1. Germline assignment: CDR1 MNHEY and CDR2 SVGAGI. This CDR3 has 14 residues. Germline trimming cut 7 bases from V and 5 bases from J; bases unmatched to any gene: 10. For the CDR3, the DNA is TGTGCCAGCAAGACAGACAGGGTCGACGAGACCCAGTACTTC. This gives the protein CASKTDRVDETQYF.

The chain has TRBV7-9 and TRBJ1-2, with D possibly TRBD1 on 5 matching bases. The CDR3 loop spans 15 amino acids. In germline, CDR1 is SEHNR, CDR2 FQNEAQ (reference sequence). Trimming took 4 bases from V and 4 from J, leaving 16 bases between them. The CDR3 DNA sequence: TGTGCCAGCAGCTCGAGTGCAGGGCCGATCTATGGCTACACCTTC. Translating it yields CASSSSAGPIYGYTF.

V is TRBV2 and J is TRBJ2-2; D is ambiguous. The CDR3 is 15 residues long. Germline CDR1 SNHLY, CDR2 FYNNEI. The ends were cut back, 3 bases at V and 0 bases at J, with 8 bases in the middle. In nucleotides, the CDR3 is TGTGCCAGCAGTGAGGGCAGACCGAACACCGGGGAGCTGTTTTTT. Residues: CASSEGRPNTGELFF.

The chain carries TRBV27 and TRBJ1-5, with 9 positions matching TRBD1. The junction had 3 bases not matched to a gene; V was cut back by 2 bases and J by 7 bases. This CDR3 comprises 14 residues. CDR1 is MNHEY and CDR2 is SMNVEV in the germline V gene (reference sequence). The CDR3 DNA reads as TGTGCCAGCAGTTTAAACAGGGGGCAACAGCCCCAGCATTTT. This encodes CASSLNRGQQPQHF.

A few counts support this clone. The chain employs TRBV5-8 and TRBJ1-4; D gene ambiguous. Germline CDR1 is SGHTS and CDR2 is YDEGEE. V was shortened by 2 bases and J by 0 bases, with 8 bases between the two germline ends. The CDR3 has 15 amino acids. The CDR3 DNA follows: TGTGCCAGCAGCTTACGTACAGCAACTAATGAAAAACTGTTTTTT. Translation gives CASSLRTATNEKLFF.

This clone was detected once. This chain joins TRBV15 and TRBJ1-2; TRBD1 is a possible D gene (6 bases). CDR1 and CDR2 from the germline V gene are LNHNV and YYDKDF (reference sequence). The V gene lost 0 bases and the J gene lost 6 bases, with 11 bases spanning the gap. The CDR3 is 14 amino acids. The CDR3 DNA reads TGTGCCACCAGCAGAGAACAGGGTGTCAATGGCTACACCTTC. As protein: CATSREQGVNGYTF.

This clone was observed a single time. The gene calls are TRBV11-1 and TRBJ2-1, with 7 nucleotides matching TRBD2. The V and J ends lost 4 bases and 0 bases, in that order; junction bases with no gene match: 6. Germline lookup yields CDR1 SGHAT and CDR2 FQDESV (reference sequence). This CDR3 comprises 16 residues. The CDR3 region has the DNA TGTGCCAGCAGCTCACTAGCGATTAGCTCCTACAATGAGCAGTTCTTC. Protein: CASSSLAISSYNEQFF.

J is TRBJ2-7 and V is TRBV7-2, with D hard to call. The CDR3 spans 13 residues. Per the germline V gene, CDR1 is SGHTA and CDR2 is FQGNSA. V lost 4 bases and J lost 1, with 8 bases in between. The CDR3 region has the DNA TGTGCCAGCAGCTCGACACTGTCCTACGAGCAGTACTTC. This sequence encodes CASSSTLSYEQYF.

The chain is built from TRBV19 and TRBJ2-3; 8 bases map to TRBD2. The junction had 15 bases not matched to a gene; V was cut back by 6 bases and J by 4 bases. This CDR3 region has 17 residues. Per the germline V gene, CDR1 is LNHDA and CDR2 is SQIVND (reference sequence). Here the CDR3 reads CASRGPSPSGSADTQYF. CDR3 nucleotides: TGTGCCAGTAGAGGCCCCTCCCCCAGCGGGAGTGCAGATACGCAGTATTTT.

CDR3 amino acids: CAISKGQGHTEAFF. The CDR3 DNA sequence: TGTGCCATCAGTAAAGGACAGGGACACACTGAAGCTTTCTTT. The J gene is TRBJ1-1, the V gene TRBV10-3; 8 positions agree with TRBD1. The germline gives CDR1 ENHRY, CDR2 SYGVKD. J gave up 3 bases and V 5 bases, and 5 bases lay outside the gene matches. The CDR3 spans 14 residues.

The chain employs TRBV19 and TRBJ2-7; possible D gene TRBD1, 5 bases. CDR3 length: 12 amino acids. Germline assignment: CDR1 LNHDA and CDR2 SQIVND (reference sequence). The germline V and J ends were trimmed by 2 bases and 3 bases, with 5 bases remaining between them. The chain's CDR3 is CASSIQGYEQYF. For the CDR3, the DNA is TGTGCCAGTAGTATACAGGGCTACGAGCAGTACTTC.

This rearrangement joins TRBV5-5 to TRBJ2-7; 8 nucleotides line up with TRBD2. Germline loops: CDR1 SGHKS, CDR2 YYEKEE (reference sequence). V was clipped by 6 bases and J by 4 bases; unmatched bases: 12. This CDR3 comprises 15 residues. The chain's CDR3 is CASTPGGGQLYEQYF. As DNA, the CDR3 is TGTGCCAGCACCCCGGGGGGGGGACAACTATACGAGCAGTACTTC.

The gene calls are TRBV4-1 and TRBJ2-7; D perhaps matches TRBD1 (5 bases). Germline V CDR1 and CDR2: MGHRA, YSYEKL. V lost 7 bases to trimming and J lost 2 bases, with 18 bases between them. This CDR3 spans 15 amino acids. The chain's CDR3 is CASTLGQGSTYEQYF. The CDR3 nucleotides are TGCGCCAGCACCCTCGGTCAGGGTTCGACCTACGAGCAGTACTTC.

The chain employs TRBV19 and TRBJ1-2; 8 bases are a match to TRBD1. This CDR3 spans 14 amino acids. Germline lookup yields CDR1 LNHDA and CDR2 SQIVND (reference sequence). The junction had 8 bases not matched to a gene; V was cut back by 5 bases and J by 6 bases. DNA for the CDR3: TGTGCCAGTAGTTTCCAGGGGGCTTCGAATGGCTACACCTTC. This encodes CASSFQGASNGYTF.

The chain combines TRBV28 with TRBJ2-1; D ambiguous. V dropped 5 bases and J dropped 5 bases, with 16 bases sitting between them. The CDR3 loop spans 15 amino acids. Germline CDR1 is MDHEN and CDR2 is SYDVKM. The CDR3 sequence is CASSGLTLINNEQFF. The CDR3 nucleotides are TGTGCCAGCAGTGGATTGACACTTATAAACAATGAGCAGTTCTTC.

The chain employs TRBV21-1 and TRBJ2-3; the table's D call, TRBD2, has no DNA check behind it. TRBV21-1 is a documented pseudogene. This CDR3 is built from 15 residues. CDR3 amino acids: CASNPRERPTDTQYF. In nucleotides, the CDR3 is TGTGCCAGCAACCCTAGGGAGCGACCCACAGATACGCAGTATTTT.

This clone was recorded once. This chain uses TRBV18 with TRBJ1-1, with D maybe TRBD1 (5 bases). Germline loops: CDR1 KGHSH, CDR2 LQKENI. The CDR3 totals 12 residues. The V end was cut by 5 bases, the J end by 5 bases, with 9 bases between. The DNA for the CDR3 is TGTGCCAGCTCAAGGGGATTAACTGAAGCTTTCTTT. This encodes CASSRGLTEAFF.

Only a few counts were recorded for this clone. The J gene is TRBJ1-3, the V gene TRBV7-9, with no clear D. The CDR3 spans 16 residues. Trimming stripped 1 base from V and 0 bases from J, with 10 bases between. Germline CDR1 is SEHNR and CDR2 is FQNEAQ (reference sequence). The CDR3 is CASSLGSLTSGNTIYF. CDR3 nucleotides: TGTGCCAGCAGCTTAGGATCACTTACCTCTGGAAACACCATATATTTT.

J is TRBJ2-7 and V is TRBV4-3; 9 positions agree with TRBD2. After removal of 4 bases from V and 6 bases from J, the junction contained 13 bases not matched to a gene. This CDR3 comprises 16 residues. Germline V gene data show CDR1 as LGHNA and CDR2 as YSLEER. DNA of the CDR3: TGCGCCAGCAGCCCTCTAGGGCGGGAGGGCCAAGGCGAGCAGTACTTC. It yields the protein CASSPLGREGQGEQYF.

The chain combines TRBV20-1 with TRBJ2-7, with D unresolved. The germline gives CDR1 DFQATT, CDR2 SNEGSKA (reference sequence). The V and J ends lost 0 bases and 3 bases respectively, with 3 bases between them. The CDR3 length is 11 residues. The DNA for the CDR3 is TGCAGTGCTAGAGACGGCTACGAGCAGTACTTC. Amino acid sequence: CSARDGYEQYF.